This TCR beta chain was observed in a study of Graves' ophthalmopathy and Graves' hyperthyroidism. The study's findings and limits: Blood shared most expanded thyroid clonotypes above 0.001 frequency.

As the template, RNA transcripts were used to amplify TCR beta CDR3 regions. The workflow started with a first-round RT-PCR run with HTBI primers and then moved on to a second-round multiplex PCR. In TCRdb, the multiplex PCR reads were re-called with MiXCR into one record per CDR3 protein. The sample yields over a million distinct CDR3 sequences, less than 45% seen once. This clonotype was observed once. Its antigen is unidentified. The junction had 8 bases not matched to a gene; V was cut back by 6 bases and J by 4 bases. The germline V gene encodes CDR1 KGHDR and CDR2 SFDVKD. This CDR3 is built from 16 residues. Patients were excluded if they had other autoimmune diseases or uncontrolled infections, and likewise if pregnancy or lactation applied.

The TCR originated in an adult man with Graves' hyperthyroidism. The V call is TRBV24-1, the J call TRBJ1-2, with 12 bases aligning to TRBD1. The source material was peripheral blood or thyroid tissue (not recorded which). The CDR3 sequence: CATSSGTGGASYGYTF. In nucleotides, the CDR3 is TGTGCCACCAGTTCCGGGACAGGGGGCGCGAGCTATGGCTACACCTTC.